Listed below are T cell receptor beta chains from one sample, sequenced in a study of T cell responses to AZD1222 COVID-19 vaccine. Libraries were prepared by immunoSEQ multiplex PCR; TCRdb keeps only in-frame clonotypes and omits some of them. This sample has around 84,000 clones, with about 90% found just once. Material: peripheral blood, obtained on day 0 of MenACWY control vaccination. The receptors were sampled from an adult in good health. Both conserved end residues are part of each CDR3. The order of the fields is J gene, D gene, clone size, V gene, CDR3 protein, CDR3 DNA. D genes are given only for firm matches. Size is stated for part of the rows, as once, few or many counts, or as a class when the clone is expanded.

TRBJ1-5	-	-	TRBV21-1	CASSKGGSNQPQHF	TGTGCCAGCAGCAAGGGAGGTAGCAATCAGCCCCAGCATTTT
TRBJ1-1	-	-	TRBV2	CATLPGAPEAFF	TGTGCCACCCTTCCAGGGGCCCCCGAAGCTTTCTTT
TRBJ2-1	-	-	TRBV3-1/TRBV3-2	CASSPTSGGRYNEQFF	TGTGCCAGCAGCCCTACTTCGGGGGGCCGGTACAATGAGCAGTTCTTC
TRBJ2-7	-	-	TRBV7-2	CASSLAGMDTYEQYF	TGTGCCAGCAGCTTAGCCGGGATGGACACCTACGAGCAGTACTTC
TRBJ2-7	-	-	TRBV6-5	CATHSLTGYYEQYF	TGTGCCACCCATAGCTTGACAGGTTACTACGAGCAGTACTTC
TRBJ2-2	-	-	TRBV6-2/TRBV6-3	CASSLSGGQTGELFF	TGTGCCAGCAGCCTAAGCGGGGGACAGACCGGGGAGCTGTTTTTT
TRBJ2-1	-	-	TRBV2	CASSDSDNEQFF	TGTGCCAGCAGCGACAGTGACAATGAGCAGTTCTTC
TRBJ2-5	-	-	TRBV2	CASSRTEETQYF	TGTGCCAGCAGTCGGACAGAAGAGACCCAGTACTTC
TRBJ2-1	TRBD2	-	TRBV5-1	CASSLGGLGREQFF	TGCGCCAGCAGCTTGGGGGGACTAGGGCGGGAGCAGTTCTTC
TRBJ2-1	-	-	TRBV5-1	CASSQGTSNEQFF	TGCGCCAGCAGCCAAGGGACTTCCAATGAGCAGTTCTTC
TRBJ2-5	TRBD2	-	TRBV6-2/TRBV6-3	CASSGGIQETQYF	TGTGCCAGCAGCGGGGGGATCCAAGAGACCCAGTACTTC
TRBJ1-2	-	-	TRBV20-1	CSADPGPF	TGCAGTGCTGACCCGGGCCCCTTC
TRBJ2-7	TRBD2	-	TRBV27	CAIGTSGDEQYF	TGTGCCATCGGGACTAGCGGAGACGAGCAGTACTTC
TRBJ1-2	-	once	TRBV6-5	CARGRGVNYGYTF	TGTGCCAGGGGGCGGGGTGTCAACTATGGCTACACCTTC
TRBJ2-3	-	-	TRBV5-1	CASSFGFSGADTQYF	TGCGCCAGCAGCTTTGGTTTTAGTGGCGCAGATACGCAGTATTTT
TRBJ1-4	TRBD1	-	TRBV7-9	CASSLTGGDEKLFF	TGTGCCAGCAGCTTGACAGGGGGCGATGAAAAACTGTTTTTT
TRBJ2-5	TRBD1	-	TRBV27	CASSDKHRGRETQYF	TGTGCCAGCAGTGACAAACACAGGGGGCGAGAGACCCAGTACTTC
TRBJ2-4	-	-	TRBV6-5	CATRGGPGAKNIQYF	TGTGCCACCAGGGGGGGGCCTGGGGCCAAAAACATTCAGTACTTC
TRBJ2-1	-	-	TRBV6-1	CASSELGSYNEQFF	TGTGCCAGCAGTGAACTGGGCTCCTACAATGAGCAGTTCTTC
TRBJ1-5	TRBD1	-	TRBV11-2	CASSQGVSNQPQHF	TGTGCCAGCAGCCAGGGGGTTAGCAATCAGCCCCAGCATTTT
TRBJ2-5	-	-	TRBV7-6	CASSLDEASTQYF	TGTGCCAGCAGCCTGGACGAGGCTTCGACCCAGTACTTC
TRBJ1-5	-	-	TRBV30	CAWSDPGYNQPQHF	TGTGCCTGGAGTGATCCCGGTTACAATCAGCCCCAGCATTTT
TRBJ1-1	TRBD1	-	TRBV6-1	CASSDSGQHTEAFF	TGTGCCAGCAGTGATTCGGGACAGCACACTGAAGCTTTCTTT
TRBJ1-1	-	-	TRBV15	CATSRAPGGVGTEAFF	TGTGCCACCAGCAGAGCCCCCGGGGGGGTTGGCACTGAAGCTTTCTTT
TRBJ2-2	TRBD2	-	TRBV7-8	CASSLVSLAGAPGTGELFF	TGTGCCAGCAGCTTAGTATCCCTAGCGGGGGCCCCGGGCACCGGGGAGCTGTTTTTT
TRBJ1-2	-	-	TRBV7-2	CASSLQSGDTNYGYTF	TGTGCCAGCAGCTTGCAATCAGGGGATACTAACTATGGCTACACCTTC
TRBJ2-3	-	-	TRBV7-6	CASSPTPEFAGYF	TGTGCCAGCAGCCCCACCCCGGAATTCGCAGGGTATTTT
TRBJ1-1	-	-	TRBV4-2	CASSQEDDRRLGMNTEAFF	TGTGCCAGCAGCCAAGAAGATGACAGAAGACTAGGGATGAACACTGAAGCTTTCTTT
TRBJ2-5	-	-	TRBV12-3/TRBV12-4	CASSGTPGTQYF	TGTGCCAGCAGTGGGACCCCGGGTACCCAGTACTTC
TRBJ2-5	-	-	TRBV27	CASRGAGVETQYF	TGTGCCAGCAGAGGCGCAGGGGTCGAGACCCAGTACTTC
TRBJ2-1	-	few	TRBV12-3/TRBV12-4	CASRKMSGYEQFF	TGTGCCAGCAGAAAAATGTCTGGCTATGAGCAGTTCTTC
TRBJ2-5	-	-	TRBV29-1	CSVDTEGETQYF	TGCAGCGTTGATACCGAAGGAGAGACCCAGTACTTC
TRBJ2-3	TRBD2	-	TRBV3-1/TRBV3-2	CASSQSTSGTDTQYF	TGTGCCAGCAGCCAATCTACTAGCGGCACAGATACGCAGTATTTT
TRBJ2-1	TRBD2	once	TRBV7-2	CASSFGSGGYSYNEQFF	TGTGCCAGCAGCTTTGGTAGCGGGGGGTACTCCTACAATGAGCAGTTCTTC
TRBJ2-1	TRBD2	once	TRBV7-6	CASSLAGLAEYNEQFF	TGTGCCAGCAGCTTAGCCGGACTAGCGGAGTACAATGAGCAGTTCTTC
TRBJ2-5	-	-	TRBV12-3/TRBV12-4	CASSSLYQETQYF	TGTGCCAGCAGTTCCCTGTACCAAGAGACCCAGTACTTC
TRBJ2-7	TRBD1	-	TRBV7-8	CASSLAPGQGAYEQYF	TGTGCCAGCAGCTTAGCTCCGGGACAGGGGGCCTACGAGCAGTACTTC
TRBJ1-6	TRBD1	-	TRBV19	CASNSGQGQSPLHF	TGTGCCAGTAATTCGGGACAGGGGCAATCACCCCTCCACTTT
TRBJ1-1	-	-	TRBV11-2	CASSSTLTEAFF	TGTGCCAGCAGCTCGACCCTGACTGAAGCTTTCTTT
TRBJ2-7	-	-	TRBV14	CASSQDQAVYEQYF	TGTGCCAGCAGCCAAGATCAGGCTGTGTACGAGCAGTACTTC
TRBJ2-1	-	-	TRBV28	CASSLLRASDNEQFF	TGTGCCAGCAGTTTACTGCGGGCTAGCGACAATGAGCAGTTCTTC
TRBJ1-1	TRBD1	-	TRBV27	CASSSRTGETPEAFF	TGTGCCAGCAGTTCCAGGACAGGGGAAACCCCTGAAGCTTTCTTT
TRBJ2-1	-	-	TRBV19	CASSRGSSYNEQFF	TGTGCCAGTAGTAGAGGGAGCTCCTACAATGAGCAGTTCTTC
TRBJ1-4	-	-	TRBV5-4	CASSSPLIGGSEKLFF	TGTGCCAGCAGCTCCCCGTTGATTGGGGGTTCTGAAAAACTGTTTTTT
TRBJ1-6	-	-	TRBV9	CASSVAGTWSSPLHF	TGTGCCAGCAGCGTAGCCGGGACATGGAGTTCACCCCTCCACTTT
TRBJ1-4	TRBD1	-	TRBV13	CASSSQTGGVEKLFF	TGTGCCAGCAGCTCCCAGACAGGGGGAGTTGAAAAACTGTTTTTT
TRBJ2-4	TRBD1	-	TRBV7-9	CASSLGSTGGAKNIQYF	TGTGCCAGCAGCTTAGGGTCGACAGGGGGAGCCAAAAACATTCAGTACTTC
TRBJ1-4	-	-	TRBV11-2	CASSLRFSAATNEKLFF	TGTGCCAGCAGCTTGCGGTTCTCGGCAGCAACTAATGAAAAACTGTTTTTT
TRBJ1-1	TRBD1	-	TRBV6-6	CASNIGQGNTEAFF	TGTGCCAGCAATATCGGACAGGGGAACACTGAAGCTTTCTTT
TRBJ2-3	-	-	TRBV7-2	CASSFWARSADTQYF	TGTGCCAGCAGCTTTTGGGCCCGCTCCGCAGATACGCAGTATTTT
TRBJ1-5	-	-	TRBV2	CASRGSQGGVGQPQHF	TGTGCCAGCAGGGGTTCACAGGGAGGCGTGGGTCAGCCCCAGCATTTT
TRBJ1-2	TRBD1	-	TRBV6-5	CASRQTPGGPHGYTF	TGTGCCAGCAGACAGACACCAGGGGGGCCCCATGGCTACACCTTC
TRBJ1-6	-	-	TRBV5-6	CASSLLQGADSPLHF	TGTGCCAGCAGCTTGCTACAGGGCGCGGATTCACCCCTCCACTTT
TRBJ2-7	TRBD2	-	TRBV9	CASSVEPSGVYEQYF	TGTGCCAGCAGCGTAGAGCCTAGCGGGGTCTACGAGCAGTACTTC
TRBJ2-2	-	-	TRBV6-6	CASSYSSGATGELFF	TGTGCCAGCAGTTACTCGTCAGGGGCCACCGGGGAGCTGTTTTTT
TRBJ1-4	TRBD1	-	TRBV28	CASSSGQGVNEKLFF	TGTGCCAGCAGTTCCGGGCAGGGGGTTAATGAAAAACTGTTTTTT
TRBJ2-1	-	few	TRBV5-1	CASSETTYEQFF	TGCGCCAGCAGCGAGACGACGTATGAGCAGTTCTTC